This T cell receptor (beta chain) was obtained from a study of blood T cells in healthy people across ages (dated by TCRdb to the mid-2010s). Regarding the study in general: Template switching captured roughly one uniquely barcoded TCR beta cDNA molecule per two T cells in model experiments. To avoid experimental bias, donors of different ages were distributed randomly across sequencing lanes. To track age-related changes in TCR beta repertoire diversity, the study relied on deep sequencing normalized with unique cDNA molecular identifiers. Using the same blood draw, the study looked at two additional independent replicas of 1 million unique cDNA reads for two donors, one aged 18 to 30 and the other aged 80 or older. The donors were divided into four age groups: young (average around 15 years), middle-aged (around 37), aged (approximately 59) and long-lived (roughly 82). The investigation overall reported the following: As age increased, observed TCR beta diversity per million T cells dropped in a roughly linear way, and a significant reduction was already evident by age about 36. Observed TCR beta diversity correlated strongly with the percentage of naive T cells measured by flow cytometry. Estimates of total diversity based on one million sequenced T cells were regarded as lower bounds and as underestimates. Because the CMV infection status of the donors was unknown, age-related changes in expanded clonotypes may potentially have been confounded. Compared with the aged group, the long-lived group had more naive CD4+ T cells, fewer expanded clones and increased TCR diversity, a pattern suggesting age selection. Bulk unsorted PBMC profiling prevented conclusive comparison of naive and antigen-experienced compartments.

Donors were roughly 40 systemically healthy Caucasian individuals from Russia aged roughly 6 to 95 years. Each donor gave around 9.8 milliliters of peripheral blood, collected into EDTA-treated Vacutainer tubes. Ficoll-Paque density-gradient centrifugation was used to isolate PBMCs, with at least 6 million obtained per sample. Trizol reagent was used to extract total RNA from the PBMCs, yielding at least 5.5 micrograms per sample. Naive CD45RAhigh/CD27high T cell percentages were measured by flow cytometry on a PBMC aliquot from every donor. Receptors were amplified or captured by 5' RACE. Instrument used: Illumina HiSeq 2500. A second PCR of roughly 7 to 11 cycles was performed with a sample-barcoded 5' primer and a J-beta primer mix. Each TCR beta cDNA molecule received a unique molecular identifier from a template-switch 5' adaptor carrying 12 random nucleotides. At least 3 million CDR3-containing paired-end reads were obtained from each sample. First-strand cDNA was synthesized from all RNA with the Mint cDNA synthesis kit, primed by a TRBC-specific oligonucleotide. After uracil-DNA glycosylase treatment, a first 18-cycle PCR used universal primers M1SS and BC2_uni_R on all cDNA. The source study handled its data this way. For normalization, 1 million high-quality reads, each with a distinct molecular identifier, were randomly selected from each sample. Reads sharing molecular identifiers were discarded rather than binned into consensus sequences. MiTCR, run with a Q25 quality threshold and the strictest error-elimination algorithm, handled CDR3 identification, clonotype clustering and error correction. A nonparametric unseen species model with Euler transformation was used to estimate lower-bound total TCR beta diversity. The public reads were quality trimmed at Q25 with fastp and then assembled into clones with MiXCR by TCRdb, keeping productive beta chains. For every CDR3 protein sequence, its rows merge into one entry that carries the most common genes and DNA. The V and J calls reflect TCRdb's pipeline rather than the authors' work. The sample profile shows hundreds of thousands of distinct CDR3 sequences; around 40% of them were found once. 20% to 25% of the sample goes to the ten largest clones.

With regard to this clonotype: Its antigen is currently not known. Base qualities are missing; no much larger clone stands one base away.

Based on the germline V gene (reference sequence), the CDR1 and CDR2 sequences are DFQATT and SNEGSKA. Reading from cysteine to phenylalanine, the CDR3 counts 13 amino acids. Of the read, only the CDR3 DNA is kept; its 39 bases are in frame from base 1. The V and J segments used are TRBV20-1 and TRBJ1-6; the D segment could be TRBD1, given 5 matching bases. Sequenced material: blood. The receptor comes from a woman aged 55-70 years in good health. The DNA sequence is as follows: TGCAGCGATCGGGGGACGCAAGATTCACCCCTCCACTTT. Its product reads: CSDRGTQDSPLHF.